The 14 T cell receptor beta chains below were found in one sample sequenced in a study of cytomegalovirus exposure and HLA in healthy donors. Primers for the PCR totalled 60 Vbeta and 13 Jbeta. The repertoire was sequenced with immunoSEQ multiplex PCR; TCRdb's copy has only in-frame clones and lacks some. The data show roughly 120,000 clones, and the top ten clones hold more than 0.9%. Material: PBMCs. The receptors derive from a man younger than 35 in good health and CMV-seronegative.

This sequence joins TRBV15 and TRBJ2-3, with D unresolved. Deletions cut 2 bases from V and 3 bases from J, with 9 bases between. Germline V gene data show CDR1 as LNHNV and CDR2 as YYDKDF (reference sequence). The CDR3 consists of 14 residues. CDR3 in amino acids: CATSRKVATDTQYF. The CDR3 nucleotides are TGTGCCACCAGCAGAAAGGTAGCAACAGATACGCAGTATTTT. Together with reference TRBV15 and TRBJ2-3, the CDR3 gives the full variable domain: DAMVIQNPRYQVTQFGKPVTLSCSQTLNHNVMYWYQQKSSQAPKLLFHYYDKDFNNEADTPDNFQSRRPNTSFCFLDIRSPGLGDTAMYLCATSRKVATDTQYFGPGTRLTVL.

V gene TRBV4-1 combines with J gene TRBJ1-5; D perhaps matches TRBD1 (6 bases). V was pared by 0 bases and J by 2 bases, with 17 bases between. CDR1 is MGHRA, CDR2 YSYEKL, per germline. The CDR3 totals 18 residues. The chain's CDR3 is CASSQDPAGAGGNQPQHF. The DNA for the CDR3 is TGCGCCAGCAGCCAAGACCCGGCGGGGGCCGGCGGCAATCAGCCCCAGCATTTT.

This chain joins TRBV27 and TRBJ2-1, with D perhaps TRBD2 (6 bases). The CDR3 runs 14 residues. Trimming removed 4 bases from V and 7 bases from J, with 14 bases in between. Germline V lookup: CDR1 MNHEY, CDR2 SMNVEV (reference sequence). The CDR3 is CASSWGGMRNEQFF. CDR3 bases: TGTGCCAGCAGTTGGGGCGGGATGAGGAATGAGCAGTTCTTC.

V gene TRBV6-5 combines with J gene TRBJ1-3; TRBD1 agrees at 7 bases. The CDR3 is made up of 15 amino acids. V lost 5 bases to trimming and J lost 2 bases; unmatched junction nucleotides: 6. Germline-derived CDR1 and CDR2 are MNHEY and SVGAGI. CDR3 nucleotide sequence: TGTGCCAGCAGTGCTATCGACAGGGCTGGAAACACCATATATTTT. It is translated as CASSAIDRAGNTIYF.

V usage is TRBV7-2 and J usage is TRBJ2-7, with 11 nucleotides matching TRBD2. The V gene's germline CDR1 is SGHTA and CDR2 FQGNSA. The trim removed 5 bases at V and 3 bases at J, leaving 6 bases unmatched. This CDR3 contains 15 residues. CDR3 residues: CASSAGLAEYYEQYF. For the CDR3, the DNA is TGTGCCAGCAGCGCGGGACTAGCGGAGTACTACGAGCAGTACTTC.

The V call is TRBV5-6, the J call TRBJ2-5, with a weak D call TRBD2 (6 bases). Trimming cost V 0 bases and J 5 bases, with 17 bases left between them. Germline V CDR1 and CDR2: SGHDT, YYEEEE. There are 16 residues in the CDR3. CDR3 in DNA: TGTGCCAGCAGCTTGGACCCGGCAGGGAGGATGGAGACCCAGTACTTC. It encodes CASSLDPAGRMETQYF.

The chain joins TRBV7-2 to TRBJ1-2, with D possibly being TRBD1 (6 bases). The CDR3 has 15 amino acids. The ends were cut back, 2 bases at V and 5 bases at J, with 15 bases in the middle. Germline loops: CDR1 SGHTA, CDR2 FQGNSA. The CDR3 protein is CASSLTAGEFYGYTF. In DNA form, the CDR3 reads TGTGCCAGCAGCTTAACGGCAGGGGAGTTTTATGGCTACACCTTC. Drawing the rest from reference TRBV7-2 and TRBJ1-2, the complete variable domain is GAGVSQSPSNKVTEKGKDVELRCDPISGHTALYWYRQSLGQGLEFLIYFQGNSAPDKSGLPSDRFSAERTGGSVSTLTIQRTQQEDSAVYLCASSLTAGEFYGYTFGSGTRLTVV.

The CDR3 nucleotides read TGTGCCAGCAACGAACTAGGATACGGCTACACCTTC. Residues: CASNELGYGYTF. V usage is TRBV7-9 and J usage is TRBJ1-2; D unclear. The CDR3 is 12 residues long. V was shortened by 7 bases and J by 8 bases, with 14 bases between the two germline ends. The germline gives CDR1 SEHNR, CDR2 FQNEAQ (reference sequence). Full variable domain (rest looked up from reference TRBV7-9 and TRBJ1-2): DTGVSQNPRHKITKRGQNVTFRCDPISEHNRLYWYRQTLGQGPEFLTYFQNEAQLEKSRLLSDRFSAERPKGSFSTLEIQRTEQGDSAMYLCASNELGYGYTFGSGTRLTVV.

The chain links TRBV20-1 to TRBJ2-5; D not certain. Germline V lookup: CDR1 DFQATT, CDR2 SNEGSKA (reference sequence). Trimming took off 6 bases at V and 5 bases at J, with 10 bases between the two ends. This CDR3 is 11 amino acids long. CDR3 sequence reads: CSAITGETQYF. In DNA form, the CDR3 reads TGCAGTGCCATCACCGGGGAGACCCAGTACTTC.

This chain joins TRBV7-6 and TRBJ1-3; D not resolved. Trimming took 4 bases from V and 0 from J, leaving 10 bases between them. This CDR3 is 15 amino acids long. Germline loops: CDR1 SGHVS, CDR2 FNYEAQ. CDR3 loop: CASSSADTSGNTIYF. CDR3 nucleotides: TGTGCCAGCAGCTCCGCAGACACCTCTGGAAACACCATATATTTT.

The rearrangement joins TRBV9 to TRBJ2-7; 7 bases are shared with TRBD1. The CDR3 totals 14 residues. Germline CDR1 is SGDLS and CDR2 is YYNGEE. J lost 0 bases, V lost 4 bases, and 4 bases had no gene match. The CDR3 protein is CASSLGQTSYEQYF. CDR3 DNA: TGTGCCAGCAGCTTGGGACAGACCTCCTACGAGCAGTACTTC.

V usage is TRBV5-6 and J usage is TRBJ2-5, with D uncertain. From germline, CDR1 is SGHDT and CDR2 YYEEEE. The V end lost 3 bases, the J end lost 4 bases, and 4 bases lay between the germline ends. The CDR3 totals 11 residues. Here the CDR3 reads CASSSRETQYF. In nucleotides, the CDR3 is TGTGCCAGCAGCTCCAGAGAGACCCAGTACTTC. Using reference TRBV5-6 and TRBJ2-5 for the parts outside the CDR3, the full variable domain is DAGVTQSPTHLIKTRGQQVTLRCSPKSGHDTVSWYQQALGQGPQFIFQYYEEEERQRGNFPDRFSGHQFPNYSSELNVNALLLGDSALYLCASSSRETQYFGPGTRLLVL.

The chain carries TRBV25-1 and TRBJ2-5; the match to TRBD2 covers 12 bases. V was clipped by 4 bases and J by 5 bases; unmatched bases: 2. Germline V gene data show CDR1 as MGHDK and CDR2 as SYGVNS. CDR3 size: 14 residues. This chain's CDR3 is CASSVTSGRETQYF. CDR3 bases: TGTGCCAGCAGTGTCACTAGCGGGAGGGAGACCCAGTACTTC.

This chain uses TRBV9 with TRBJ2-3, with no clear D. Germline values: CDR1 SGDLS, CDR2 YYNGEE. V gave up 1 base and J gave up 4 bases, with 10 bases separating them. CDR3 length: 14 amino acids. CDR3 in amino acids: CASSVLGFSDTQYF. In nucleotides, the CDR3 is TGTGCCAGCAGCGTACTAGGATTTTCAGATACGCAGTATTTT.